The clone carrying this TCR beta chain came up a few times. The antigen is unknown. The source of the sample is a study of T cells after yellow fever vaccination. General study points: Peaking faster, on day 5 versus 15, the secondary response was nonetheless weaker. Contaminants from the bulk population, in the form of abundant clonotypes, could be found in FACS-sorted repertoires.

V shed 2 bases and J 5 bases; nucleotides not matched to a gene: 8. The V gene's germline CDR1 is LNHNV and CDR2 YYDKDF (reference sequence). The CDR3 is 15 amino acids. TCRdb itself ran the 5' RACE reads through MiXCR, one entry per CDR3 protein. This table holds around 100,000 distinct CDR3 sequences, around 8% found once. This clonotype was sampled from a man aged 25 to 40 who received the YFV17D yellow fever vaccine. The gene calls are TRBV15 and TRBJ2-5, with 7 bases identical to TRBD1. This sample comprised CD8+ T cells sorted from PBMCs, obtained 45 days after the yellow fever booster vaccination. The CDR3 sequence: CATSRTTGTGETQYF. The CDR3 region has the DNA TGTGCCACCAGCAGAACGACAGGGACGGGGGAGACCCAGTACTTC. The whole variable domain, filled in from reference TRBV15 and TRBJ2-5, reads DAMVIQNPRYQVTQFGKPVTLSCSQTLNHNVMYWYQQKSSQAPKLLFHYYDKDFNNEADTPDNFQSRRPNTSFCFLDIRSPGLGDTAMYLCATSRTTGTGETQYFGPGTRLLVL.